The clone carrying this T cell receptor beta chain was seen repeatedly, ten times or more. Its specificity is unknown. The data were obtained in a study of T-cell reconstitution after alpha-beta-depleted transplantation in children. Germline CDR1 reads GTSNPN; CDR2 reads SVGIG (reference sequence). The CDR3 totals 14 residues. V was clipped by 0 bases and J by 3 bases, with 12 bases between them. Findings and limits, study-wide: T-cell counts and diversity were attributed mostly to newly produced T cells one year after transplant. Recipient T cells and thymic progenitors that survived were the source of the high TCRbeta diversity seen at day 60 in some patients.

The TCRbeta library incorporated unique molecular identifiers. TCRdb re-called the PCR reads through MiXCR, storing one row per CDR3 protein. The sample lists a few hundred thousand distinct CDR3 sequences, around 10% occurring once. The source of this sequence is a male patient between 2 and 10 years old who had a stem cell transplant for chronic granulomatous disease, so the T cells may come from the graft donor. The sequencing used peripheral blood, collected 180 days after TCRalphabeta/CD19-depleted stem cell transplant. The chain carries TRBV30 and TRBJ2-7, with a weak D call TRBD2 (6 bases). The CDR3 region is CAWSVMPGSYEQYF. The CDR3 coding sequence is TGTGCCTGGAGTGTAATGCCCGGGAGCTACGAGCAGTACTTC.